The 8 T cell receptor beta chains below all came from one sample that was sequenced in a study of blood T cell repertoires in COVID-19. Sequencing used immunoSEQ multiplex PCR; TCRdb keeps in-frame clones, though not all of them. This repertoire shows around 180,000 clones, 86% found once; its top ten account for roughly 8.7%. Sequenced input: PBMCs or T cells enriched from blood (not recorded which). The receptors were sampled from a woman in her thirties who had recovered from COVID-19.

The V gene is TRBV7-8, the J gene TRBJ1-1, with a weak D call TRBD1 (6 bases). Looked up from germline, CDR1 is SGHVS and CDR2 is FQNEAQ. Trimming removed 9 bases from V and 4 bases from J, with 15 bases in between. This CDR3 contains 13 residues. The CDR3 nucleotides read TGTGCCAGTAGAACCAGGGGACGCACTGAAGCTTTCTTT. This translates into CASRTRGRTEAFF.

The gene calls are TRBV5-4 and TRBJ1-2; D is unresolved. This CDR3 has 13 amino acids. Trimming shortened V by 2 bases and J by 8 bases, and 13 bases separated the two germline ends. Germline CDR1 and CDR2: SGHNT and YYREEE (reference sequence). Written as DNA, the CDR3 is TGTGCCAGCAGCTTCGGGATTCGAGAGGGCTACACCTTC. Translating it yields CASSFGIREGYTF.

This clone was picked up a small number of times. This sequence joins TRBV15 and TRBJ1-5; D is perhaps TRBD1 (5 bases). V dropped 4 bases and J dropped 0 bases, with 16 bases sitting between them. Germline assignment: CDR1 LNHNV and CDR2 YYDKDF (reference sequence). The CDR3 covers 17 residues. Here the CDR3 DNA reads TGTGCCACCAGCATCCTTCAGGGTGACGGTAGCAATCAGCCCCAGCATTTT. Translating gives CATSILQGDGSNQPQHF.

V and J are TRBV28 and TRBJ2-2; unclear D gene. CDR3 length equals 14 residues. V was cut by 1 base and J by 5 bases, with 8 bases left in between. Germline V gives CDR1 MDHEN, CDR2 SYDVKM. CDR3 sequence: CASSLYPQTGELFF. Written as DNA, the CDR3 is TGTGCCAGCAGTTTATATCCCCAAACCGGGGAGCTGTTTTTT.

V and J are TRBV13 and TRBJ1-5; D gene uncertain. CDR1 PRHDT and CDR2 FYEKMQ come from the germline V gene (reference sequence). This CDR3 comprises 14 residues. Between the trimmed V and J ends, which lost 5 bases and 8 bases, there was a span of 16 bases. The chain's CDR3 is CASSPPAGTEPQHF. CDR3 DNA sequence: TGTGCCAGCAGCCCCCCGGCAGGTACTGAGCCCCAGCATTTT.

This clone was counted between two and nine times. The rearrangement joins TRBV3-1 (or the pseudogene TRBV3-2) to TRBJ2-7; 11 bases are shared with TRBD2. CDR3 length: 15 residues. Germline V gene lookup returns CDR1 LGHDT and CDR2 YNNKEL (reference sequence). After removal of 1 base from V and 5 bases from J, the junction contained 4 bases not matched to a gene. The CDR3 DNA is TGTGCCAGCAGCCAAGTACTAGCGGGAGTGGACGAGCAGTACTTC. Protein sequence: CASSQVLAGVDEQYF.

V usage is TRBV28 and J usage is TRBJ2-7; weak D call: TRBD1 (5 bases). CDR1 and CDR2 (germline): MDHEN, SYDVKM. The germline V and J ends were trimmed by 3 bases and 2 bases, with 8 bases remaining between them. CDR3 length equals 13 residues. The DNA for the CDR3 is TGTGCCAGCAGTTTGGGGCTTGCCTACGAGCAGTACTTC. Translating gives CASSLGLAYEQYF.

This CDR3 is CASSPSLQGPSFTDTQYF. CDR3 nucleotides: TGTGCCAGCAGCCCCTCTCTCCAGGGTCCCTCCTTCACAGATACGCAGTATTTT. The rearrangement joins TRBV5-4 to TRBJ2-3, with D maybe TRBD1 (5 bases). Germline CDR1 SGHNT, CDR2 YYREEE (reference sequence). This CDR3 is built from 18 residues. V shed 4 bases and J shed 2 bases, with 23 bases lying between them.